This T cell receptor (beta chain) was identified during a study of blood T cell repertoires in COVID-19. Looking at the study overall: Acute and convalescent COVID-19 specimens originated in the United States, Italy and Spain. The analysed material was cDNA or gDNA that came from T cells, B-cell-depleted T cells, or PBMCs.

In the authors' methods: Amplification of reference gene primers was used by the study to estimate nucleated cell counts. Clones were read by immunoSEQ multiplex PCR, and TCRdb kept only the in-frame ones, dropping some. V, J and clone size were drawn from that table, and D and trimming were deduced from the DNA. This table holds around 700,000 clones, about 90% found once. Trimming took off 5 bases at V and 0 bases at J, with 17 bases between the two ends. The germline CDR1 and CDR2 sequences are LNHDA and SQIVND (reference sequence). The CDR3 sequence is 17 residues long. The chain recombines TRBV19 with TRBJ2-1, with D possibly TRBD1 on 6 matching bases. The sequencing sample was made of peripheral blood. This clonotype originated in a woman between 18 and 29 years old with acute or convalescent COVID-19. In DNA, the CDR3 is TGTGCCAGTAGTCCCCTGACAAGGGGACACTCCTACAATGAGCAGTTCTTC. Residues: CASSPLTRGHSYNEQFF. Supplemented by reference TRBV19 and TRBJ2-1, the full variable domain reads DGGITQSPKYLFRKEGQNVTLSCEQNLNHDAMYWYRQDPGQGLRLIYYSQIVNDFQKGDIAEGYSVSREKKESFPLTVTSAQKNPTAFYLCASSPLTRGHSYNEQFFGPGTRLTVL.